Detailed here is one T cell receptor beta chain. Its antigen is undetermined. This entry comes from a study of cytomegalovirus exposure and HLA in healthy donors. Use of 60 Vbeta and 13 Jbeta primers characterized the PCR. The repertoire was sequenced with immunoSEQ multiplex PCR; TCRdb's copy has only in-frame clones and lacks some. The repertoire holds 150,000 to 200,000 clones, with 75% to 85% as singletons. The CDR3 sequence is 15 residues long. V lost 5 bases to trimming and J lost 8 bases; unmatched junction nucleotides: 9. Per germline, CDR1 ENHRY and CDR2 SYGVKD. Study-level findings and limits: For most TCR beta V segments, an earlier analysis put the productive rate at about 87% or about 30% of the time.

Material: PBMCs. The V and J genes are TRBV10-3 and TRBJ1-3; 10 bases map to TRBD1. The sequence derives from a woman aged 55-70 years in good health and CMV-seropositive. The CDR3 DNA is TGTGCCATCAGTTGGACAGGGGGGCCGGTGGACACCATATATTTT. As protein: CAISWTGGPVDTIYF.